The 17 T cell receptor beta chains presented below share a single source sample, sequenced in a study of glioma-infiltrating T cells. Using RNA template, CDR3s of TCR alpha and beta were amplified with iRepertoire arm-PCR. TCRdb reanalysed the multiplex PCR reads using MiXCR and keeps one entry per CDR3 protein. The sample has about 140,000 distinct CDR3 sequences, 30% to 40% seen once. Sequenced input: glioma tissue, nonneoplastic brain tissue, or PBMCs (not recorded which). Every receptor here comes from a human donor with low-grade glioma or glioblastoma, undergoing nonglioma brain surgery, or in good health (not recorded which).

V usage is TRBV10-3 and J usage is TRBJ1-2, with D unresolved. This CDR3 is 13 amino acids long. Trimming removed 11 bases at V and 0 bases at J, with 13 bases between. Germline V gene sequence: CDR1 ENHRY, CDR2 SYGVKD. The CDR3 nucleotides read TGTGCCCCCCACGAGGTAGCTAACTATGGCTACACCTTC. Amino acid sequence: CAPHEVANYGYTF.

The V call is TRBV7-2, the J call TRBJ1-6, with TRBD1 matching 7 bases. The CDR3 covers 15 residues. Germline assignment: CDR1 SGHTA and CDR2 FQGNSA. The V gene end was trimmed by 2 bases and the J gene end by 7 bases; junction bases not matched to a gene: 5. The CDR3 is CASSLSQGGNSPLHF. In DNA form, the CDR3 reads TGTGCCAGCAGCTTATCCCAGGGGGGGAATTCACCCCTCCACTTT.

This clonotype was seen only a few times. Sequence at one end of the junction differs from germline and may be a read error. The V call is TRBV20-1, the J call TRBJ2-7; TRBD1 matches at 7 bases. This CDR3 spans 15 amino acids. CDR1 DFQATT and CDR2 SNEGSKA come from the germline V gene (reference sequence). CDR3 sequence (DNA): TGCAGTGCTAGAGGGGGCGAGACAGGGTCCTCCGAGCAGTACTTC. Its protein is CSARGGETGSSEQYF.

This clonotype was detected only a few times. This chain connects TRBV6-1 to TRBJ2-7, with TRBD2 matching 9 bases. J gave up 2 bases and V 5 bases, and 10 bases lay outside the gene matches. The CDR3 is 16 residues long. In germline, CDR1 is MNHNS, CDR2 SASEGT. The CDR3 is CASSPFLSGGTYEQYF. DNA for the CDR3: TGTGCCAGCAGTCCCTTCCTTAGCGGGGGAACCTACGAGCAGTACTTC.

Only a few counts were recorded for this clonotype. The chain is built from TRBV6-6 and TRBJ1-5, with unresolved D. Germline V gene lookup returns CDR1 MNHNY and CDR2 SVGAGI (reference sequence). The V and J ends lost 0 bases and 7 bases respectively, with 10 bases between them. The CDR3 covers 14 residues. CDR3 sequence reads: CASSYSAVEQPQHF. CDR3 sequence (DNA): TGTGCCAGCAGTTACTCGGCGGTGGAGCAGCCCCAGCATTTT.

Details on this clonotype: A read error may produce the germline difference seen at one junction end. The chain couples TRBV2 to TRBJ1-1; D might be TRBD1 (5 bases). Germline V lookup: CDR1 SNHLY, CDR2 FYNNEI. The CDR3 is 13 amino acids. The CDR3, as DNA: TGTGCCAGCAGCGAAGGGGCCATCAAACGGGCTTTCTTT. It is translated as CASSEGAIKRAFF.

The V call is TRBV20-1, the J call TRBJ2-3; 10 positions agree with TRBD2. Trimming cost V 3 bases and J 5 bases; bases outside gene matches: 5. This CDR3 has 14 residues. Germline V CDR1 and CDR2: DFQATT, SNEGSKA (reference sequence). As DNA, the CDR3 is TGCAGTGCTAGGCCAGCGGGAGGGAGAGATACGCAGTATTTT. This codes for CSARPAGGRDTQYF.

This clonotype occurred many times. V gene TRBV20-1 combines with J gene TRBJ2-7, with a tentative D call TRBD2 (5 bases). This CDR3 has 13 amino acids. Trimming shortened V by 3 bases and J by 3 bases, and 12 bases separated the two germline ends. Germline assignment: CDR1 DFQATT and CDR2 SNEGSKA (reference sequence). The CDR3 sequence: CSASAEDLYEQYF. The CDR3 DNA follows: TGCAGTGCTAGCGCGGAGGACCTCTACGAGCAGTACTTC.

The gene calls are TRBV6-2 or TRBV6-3 and TRBJ2-7, with TRBD1 identical over 9 bases. CDR1 MNHEY and CDR2 SVGEGT come from the germline V gene. This CDR3 has 14 amino acids. The J segment lost 2 bases and the V segment lost 5 bases, leaving 4 bases of the junction unmatched. Here the CDR3 reads CASSGQGTTYEQYF. The DNA of the CDR3 is TGTGCCAGCAGTGGACAGGGGACCACCTACGAGCAGTACTTC.

The chain links TRBV5-6 to TRBJ1-3; D call uncertain. V was cut by 4 bases and J by 0 bases, with 11 bases left in between. This CDR3 spans 15 amino acids. CDR1 SGHDT and CDR2 YYEEEE come from the germline V gene. The CDR3 is CASSRGLSSGNTIYF. The CDR3 region has the DNA TGTGCCAGCAGCCGGGGTTTGAGCTCTGGAAACACCATATATTTT.

This clonotype came up many times. The V call is TRBV27, the J call TRBJ2-1; D remains ambiguous. Germline CDR1 and CDR2: MNHEY and SMNVEV (reference sequence). This CDR3 contains 14 residues. The ends were cut back, 1 base at V and 4 bases at J, with 8 bases in the middle. DNA for the CDR3: TGTGCCAGCAGTTTATTTTCCAGATACAATGAGCAGTTCTTC. This translates into CASSLFSRYNEQFF.

The chain couples TRBV4-2 to TRBJ2-1; D could derive from TRBD1 or TRBD2 (5 bases each). The germline CDR1 and CDR2 sequences are LGHNA and YNFKEQ. V shed 1 base and J shed 6 bases, with 13 bases lying between them. There are 15 residues in the CDR3. CDR3 nucleotide sequence: TGTGCCAGCAGCCAAGTCTTGGGGACCGTCAATGAGCAGTTCTTC. Encoded protein: CASSQVLGTVNEQFF.

This clonotype has a handful of counts. The chain joins TRBV6-1 to TRBJ2-7, with D possibly TRBD1 on 5 matching bases. Germline CDR1 reads MNHNS; CDR2 reads SASEGT. The CDR3 runs to 14 residues. Trimming shortened V by 7 bases and J by 3 bases, and 16 bases separated the two germline ends. The CDR3 nucleotides are TGTGCCAGCACCACCCAGGGAATTGTCTACGAGCAGTACTTC. As protein: CASTTQGIVYEQYF.

This clonotype was picked up a small number of times. This chain links TRBV10-3 with TRBJ2-2; D ambiguous. Germline CDR1 reads ENHRY; CDR2 reads SYGVKD. V lost 0 bases and J 1 base, leaving 6 bases between the germline ends. The CDR3 runs to 15 residues. DNA of the CDR3: TGTGCCATCAGTGAGTCGTCCGGGAACACCGGGGAGCTGTTTTTT. Its protein is CAISESSGNTGELFF.

The V and J genes are TRBV20-1 and TRBJ2-5; 8 bases are shared with TRBD2. The V gene end was trimmed by 5 bases and the J gene end by 0 bases; junction bases not matched to a gene: 5. The CDR3 has 14 amino acids. Germline CDR1 and CDR2: DFQATT and SNEGSKA (reference sequence). The CDR3 DNA follows: TGCAGTGCTCTGAGCGGGAGCGACCAAGAGACCCAGTACTTC. Its protein is CSALSGSDQETQYF.

The gene calls are TRBV20-1 and TRBJ2-7, with D tentatively TRBD2 (5 bases). The CDR3 totals 15 residues. V was pared by 3 bases and J by 5 bases, with 20 bases between. CDR1 is DFQATT and CDR2 is SNEGSKA in the germline V gene (reference sequence). The CDR3 loop reads CSASALAMPGNEQYF. The CDR3 coding sequence is TGCAGTGCTAGTGCCCTAGCCATGCCAGGTAACGAGCAGTACTTC.

This clonotype appeared many times. This chain uses TRBV6-2 or TRBV6-3 with TRBJ2-7; TRBD2 matches at 8 bases. The CDR3 runs to 13 residues. CDR1 MNHEY and CDR2 SVGEGT come from the germline V gene. With V trimmed by 8 bases and J by 7 bases, 10 bases remained unmatched. The CDR3 spells CASDQREMGEQYF. CDR3 bases: TGTGCCAGCGACCAGCGGGAGATGGGTGAGCAGTACTTC.